These 27 T cell receptor beta chains came from one sample sequenced in a study of graft-versus-host responses after intestinal transplantation. Their antigens remain unidentified. The protocol was immunoSEQ multiplex PCR, while the TCRdb copy is restricted to in-frame clones and leaves out a portion. This repertoire shows about 50,000 clones, 80% to 95% found once; its top ten account for more than 2%. Sample: unstimulated CD4+ T cells sorted from spleen or lymph node cells, taken before transplant. The receptors here all came from a human donor who was the organ donor for an intestinal transplant.

The chain recombines TRBV6-1 with TRBJ2-5; D may be TRBD1 (5 bases). Trimming took off 4 bases at V and 2 bases at J, with 17 bases between the two ends. In germline, CDR1 is MNHNS, CDR2 SASEGT. This CDR3 is built from 16 residues. The CDR3 loop reads CASSVQYLRGQETQYF. The DNA for the CDR3 is TGTGCCAGCAGTGTGCAATATTTAAGGGGACAAGAGACCCAGTACTTC.

V is TRBV7-8 and J is TRBJ1-2; the match to TRBD1 covers 8 bases. J was trimmed by 7 bases and V by 5 bases; bases with no gene match: 9. This CDR3 has 14 amino acids. In germline, CDR1 is SGHVS, CDR2 FQNEAQ. CDR3 protein: CASSPYRGSRGYTF. The DNA for the CDR3 is TGTGCCAGCAGCCCCTACAGGGGGAGTCGTGGCTACACCTTC.

The chain joins TRBV5-4 to TRBJ2-7; 10 nucleotides match TRBD2. Germline assignment: CDR1 SGHNT and CDR2 YYREEE (reference sequence). V shed 3 bases and J 3 bases; nucleotides not matched to a gene: 0. This CDR3 is built from 13 residues. The DNA of the CDR3 is TGTGCCAGCAGCTGGACTAGCGGCTACGAGCAGTACTTC. This sequence encodes CASSWTSGYEQYF.

The genes are TRBV21-1 and TRBJ1-2. TRBV21-1 represents a pseudogene. The CDR3 sequence is 16 residues long. The CDR3 loop is CASSKTLRSKLYGYTF. The CDR3 coding sequence is TGTGCCAGCAGCAAAACCCTCCGGAGCAAGCTATATGGCTACACCTTC.

The V gene is TRBV6-1, the J gene TRBJ2-7; 9 bases are a match to TRBD1. Unmatched junction bases numbered 1, after V lost 5 bases and J lost 2 bases. The CDR3 is 13 amino acids. Germline V gene data show CDR1 as MNHNS and CDR2 as SASEGT. In DNA, the CDR3 is TGTGCCAGCAGTTGGACAGGGGCCTACGAGCAGTACTTC. Translation: CASSWTGAYEQYF.

The chain carries TRBV7-2 and TRBJ2-7, with a possible D match to TRBD2 (5 bases). Germline loops: CDR1 SGHTA, CDR2 FQGNSA. V lost 7 bases, J lost 6 bases, and 16 bases lay in between. There are 13 residues in the CDR3. The CDR3 region has the DNA TGTGCCAGCACCTCCCTACTAGTTTTCGAGCAGTACTTC. Its translation: CASTSLLVFEQYF.

The V gene is TRBV6-5, the J gene TRBJ1-5; D gene ambiguous. Germline V CDR1 and CDR2: MNHEY, SVGAGI. This CDR3 is built from 14 residues. With 2 bases removed from V and 7 bases from J, the gap between germline ends came to 12 bases. The CDR3 DNA reads as TGTGCCAGCAGTTACCGGGGAGTCGGCCAGCCCCAGCATTTT. This translates into CASSYRGVGQPQHF.

The count of this clone is one. At one boundary the junction diverges from the germline segment, which might be a read error. The chain is built from TRBV11-2 and TRBJ2-5; D uncertain. The CDR3 runs 13 residues. CDR1 is SGHAT, CDR2 FQNNGV, per germline. The CDR3 bases are TGTACCAGCAGCTTAGATGGAAAGGAGACCCAGTACTTC. Translating it yields CTSSLDGKETQYF.

CDR3: CASSLGRALRNTIYF. The CDR3, as DNA: TGTGCCAGCAGCTTAGGTCGGGCGCTACGAAACACCATATATTTT. This chain joins TRBV7-3 and TRBJ1-3; D not certain. V shed 2 bases and J shed 5 bases, with 13 bases lying between them. The germline V gene has CDR1 SGHTA and CDR2 FQGTGA. The CDR3 is made up of 15 amino acids.

This clone was picked up one time. This chain connects TRBV7-9 to TRBJ2-2, with TRBD1 identical over 7 bases. The CDR3 has 15 residues. CDR1 SEHNR and CDR2 FQNEAQ come from the germline V gene (reference sequence). Losses at the gene ends were 1 base for V and 1 base for J; bases not matched to a gene: 0. The CDR3 here is CASSLGDRNTGELFF. The CDR3 DNA follows: TGTGCCAGCAGCTTAGGGGACAGGAACACCGGGGAGCTGTTTTTT.

The rearrangement links TRBV6-5 to TRBJ2-7; 7 nucleotides agree with TRBD2. This CDR3 has 14 residues. V shed 0 bases, J shed 2 bases, and the junction held 1 base outside the gene matches. CDR1 and CDR2 from the germline V gene are MNHEY and SVGAGI. The CDR3 coding sequence is TGTGCCAGCAGTTACTCGGGACTACCCTACGAGCAGTACTTC. The encoded protein is CASSYSGLPYEQYF.

This chain joins TRBV7-8 and TRBJ2-1; D may be TRBD2 (6 bases). CDR1 and CDR2 from the germline V gene are SGHVS and FQNEAQ. The CDR3 length is 11 residues. V was pared by 5 bases and J by 7 bases, with 6 bases between. The CDR3 sequence is CASSSGNEQFF. In DNA form, the CDR3 reads TGTGCCAGCAGCAGCGGGAATGAGCAGTTCTTC.

This clone came up a few times. This CDR3 is also generated by other DNA sequences in the sample. The CDR3 DNA is TGTGCCAGCAGCTTAGCGGGAGGCCGCGAGCAGTACTTC. Amino acid sequence: CASSLAGGREQYF. The gene calls are TRBV5-4 and TRBJ2-7, with TRBD2 matching 9 bases. In germline, CDR1 is SGHNT, CDR2 YYREEE (reference sequence). This CDR3 contains 13 residues. V trimming: 2 bases; J trimming: 6 bases; junction bases outside the gene matches: 3.

V and J are TRBV11-2 and TRBJ2-5; 10 bases agree with TRBD2. The CDR3 extends over 16 amino acids. V shed 3 bases and J 5 bases; nucleotides not matched to a gene: 9. Germline CDR1 reads SGHAT; CDR2 reads FQNNGV. The CDR3 region is CASSFLRLAGRETQYF. CDR3 DNA sequence: TGTGCCAGCAGCTTTCTTCGACTAGCGGGTAGGGAGACCCAGTACTTC.

This rearrangement joins TRBV6-6 to TRBJ1-5, with D perhaps TRBD1 (5 bases). The germline CDR1 and CDR2 sequences are MNHNY and SVGAGI (reference sequence). This CDR3 region has 13 residues. V lost 0 bases to trimming and J lost 10 bases, with 10 bases between them. In DNA form, the CDR3 reads TGTGCCAGCAGTTACTCGGGGGAGGGCCCCCAGCATTTT. Translated, it gives CASSYSGEGPQHF.

The chain is built from TRBV27 and TRBJ1-2; possibly TRBD1 for D (5 bases). The CDR3 runs 15 residues. Trimming removed 0 bases at V and 10 bases at J, with 18 bases between. The germline gives CDR1 MNHEY, CDR2 SMNVEV (reference sequence). The CDR3 nucleotides read TGTGCCAGCAGTTTATCTGCAGGGATCCTATTTGACTACACCTTC. Its translation: CASSLSAGILFDYTF.

This chain uses TRBV19 with TRBJ2-7; 7 bases match TRBD1. There are 13 residues in the CDR3. J was trimmed by 5 bases and V by 6 bases; bases with no gene match: 7. The germline gives CDR1 LNHDA, CDR2 SQIVND (reference sequence). The CDR3: CASRSTGVHEQYF. CDR3 nucleotides: TGTGCCAGTAGGAGCACAGGGGTCCACGAGCAGTACTTC.

The rearrangement uses TRBV19 and TRBJ2-5; 8 bases are shared with TRBD1. The J call may be incorrect, as the DNA end agrees better with TRBJ2-7. Germline V gene lookup returns CDR1 LNHDA and CDR2 SQIVND (reference sequence). CDR3 length equals 15 residues. CDR3 sequence: CASSMGTGRIYEQYF. CDR3 nucleotides: TGTGCCAGTAGTATGGGGACAGGAAGGATCTACGAGCAGTACTTC.

This chain uses TRBV6-5 with TRBJ2-1; TRBD2 matches 9 bases. The CDR3 spans 15 residues. Looked up from germline, CDR1 is MNHEY and CDR2 is SVGAGI. Trimming took 10 bases from V and 3 from J; bases not matched to a gene: 10. CDR3 amino acids: CAIRRLAENYNEQFF. CDR3 sequence (DNA): TGTGCCATCCGCCGACTAGCGGAAAACTACAATGAGCAGTTCTTC.

V gene TRBV28 combines with J gene TRBJ2-5, with 13 bases lining up with TRBD2. The V gene end was trimmed by 5 bases and the J gene end by 4 bases; junction bases not matched to a gene: 7. CDR3 length equals 16 residues. The germline V gene has CDR1 MDHEN and CDR2 SYDVKM. This CDR3 reads CASSPVLAGGLETQYF. The DNA for the CDR3 is TGTGCCAGCAGTCCCGTACTAGCGGGAGGGCTAGAGACCCAGTACTTC. The full variable domain, rest sourced from reference TRBV28 and TRBJ2-5, is DVKVTQSSRYLVKRTGEKVFLECVQDMDHENMFWYRQDPGLGLRLIYFSYDVKMKEKGDIPEGYSVSREKKERFSLILESASTNQTSMYLCASSPVLAGGLETQYFGPGTRLLVL.

The genes are TRBV28 and TRBJ2-1; D remains ambiguous. CDR3 length equals 12 residues. Trimming took 6 bases from V and 0 from J, leaving 3 bases between them. The germline V gene has CDR1 MDHEN and CDR2 SYDVKM. CDR3 amino acids: CASRDSYNEQFF. The CDR3 nucleotides are TGTGCCAGCAGGGACTCCTACAATGAGCAGTTCTTC.

The rearrangement joins TRBV4-1 to TRBJ2-2; 11 bases are shared with TRBD2. The CDR3 spans 18 residues. J gave up 0 bases and V 0 bases, and 3 bases lay outside the gene matches. Germline assignment: CDR1 MGHRA and CDR2 YSYEKL. CDR3 nucleotide sequence: TGCGCCAGCAGCCAAGAACTAGCGGGAGCGGCGAACACCGGGGAGCTGTTTTTT. Its protein product is CASSQELAGAANTGELFF.

This clone appeared a single time. The V call is TRBV9, the J call TRBJ1-5; TRBD1 might be the D (5 bases). This CDR3 comprises 14 residues. V was cut by 0 bases and J by 6 bases, with 10 bases left in between. Germline lookup yields CDR1 SGDLS and CDR2 YYNGEE. In nucleotides, the CDR3 is TGTGCCAGCAGCGTAGGCAGGGAAGGTCAGCCCCAGCATTTT. This sequence encodes CASSVGREGQPQHF.

The chain links TRBV6-1 to TRBJ2-3; 10 bases agree with TRBD2. Losses at the gene ends were 4 bases for V and 6 bases for J; bases not matched to a gene: 4. CDR1 is MNHNS, CDR2 SASEGT, per germline. The CDR3 length is 14 residues. Here the CDR3 reads CASSVAGGRDTQYF. The CDR3 DNA sequence: TGTGCCAGCAGTGTAGCGGGAGGCCGGGATACGCAGTATTTT.

This clone was detected a few times. The chain has TRBV6-6 and TRBJ2-5; D unresolved. Germline CDR1 and CDR2: MNHNY and SVGAGI (reference sequence). This CDR3 comprises 13 residues. V lost 5 bases, J lost 7 bases, and 14 bases lay in between. The CDR3, as DNA: TGTGCCAGCAGTCCGAGGACGAGTGGGACCCAGTACTTC. Its translation is CASSPRTSGTQYF.

This clone was recorded once. The chain employs TRBV6-6 and TRBJ1-2, with D possibly matching TRBD1 (5 bases). CDR3 size: 14 residues. Germline loops: CDR1 MNHNY, CDR2 SVGAGI (reference sequence). With 5 bases removed from V and 5 bases from J, the gap between germline ends came to 15 bases. Here the CDR3 reads CASSRTSLGYGYTF. DNA of the CDR3: TGTGCCAGCAGTCGGACAAGTTTGGGGTATGGCTACACCTTC.

The rearrangement joins TRBV4-2 to TRBJ2-2; D remains unclear. The V gene lost 0 bases and the J gene lost 6 bases, with 5 bases spanning the gap. Germline V gene data show CDR1 as LGHNA and CDR2 as YNFKEQ. CDR3 size: 13 residues. The CDR3 sequence: CASSQDRAGELFF. The CDR3 DNA sequence: TGTGCCAGCAGCCAAGATAGGGCCGGGGAGCTGTTTTTT.